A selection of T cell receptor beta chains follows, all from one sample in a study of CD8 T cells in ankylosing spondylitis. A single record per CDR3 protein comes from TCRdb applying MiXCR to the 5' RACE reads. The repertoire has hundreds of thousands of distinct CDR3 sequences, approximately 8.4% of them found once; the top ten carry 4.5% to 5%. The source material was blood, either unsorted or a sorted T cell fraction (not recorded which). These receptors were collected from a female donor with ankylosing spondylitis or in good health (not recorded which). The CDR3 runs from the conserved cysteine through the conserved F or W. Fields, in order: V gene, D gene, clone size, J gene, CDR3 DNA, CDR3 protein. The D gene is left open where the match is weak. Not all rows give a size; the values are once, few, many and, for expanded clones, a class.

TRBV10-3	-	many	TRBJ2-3	TGTGCCATCAGTGAGCCCACACATACGCAGTATTTT	CAISEPTHTQYF
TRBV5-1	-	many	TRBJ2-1	TGCGCCAGCAGGTTGACTACGAAGGGTTCCTACAATGAGCAGTTCTTC	CASRLTTKGSYNEQFF
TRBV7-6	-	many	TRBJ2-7	TGTGCCAGCAGCGCGACAGGATCTCACGTCTACGAGCAGTACTTC	CASSATGSHVYEQYF
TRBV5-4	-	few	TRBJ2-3	TGTGCCAGCAGCCGCGAGACAGTCACAGATACGCAGTATTTT	CASSRETVTDTQYF
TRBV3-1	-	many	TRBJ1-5	TGTGCCAGCAGCCAAGATAGGAGCAATCAGCCCCAGCATTTT	CASSQDRSNQPQHF
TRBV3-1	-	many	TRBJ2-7	TGTGCCAGCAGCATCGGCCACCTTTTGTACTTC	CASSIGHLLYF
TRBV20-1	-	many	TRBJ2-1	TGCAGTGCTAGAGAAACTAGCAGTGAGCAGTTCTTC	CSARETSSEQFF
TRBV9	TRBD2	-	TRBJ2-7	TGTGCCAGCAGCGCCGGGACTAGCGGGAGGGTAAGGGAGCAGTACTTC	CASSAGTSGRVREQYF
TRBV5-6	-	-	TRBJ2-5	TGTGCCAGCACATCACGGCTCCGCTCTGCGGGAGAGACCCAGTACTTC	CASTSRLRSAGETQYF
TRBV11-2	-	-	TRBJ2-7	TGTGCCAGCAGCCAAAGGAACTCCTACGAGCAGTACTTC	CASSQRNSYEQYF
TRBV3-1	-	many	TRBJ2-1	TGTGCCAGCAGCCCCCGGGACTCAGGGGGCAATGAGCAGTTCTTC	CASSPRDSGGNEQFF
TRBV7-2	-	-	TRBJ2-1	TGTGCCAGCAGCTTCTCCCCGGGTCAGGAGCAGTTCTTC	CASSFSPGQEQFF
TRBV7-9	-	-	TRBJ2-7	TGTGCCAGCAGCCCTGCGGTGCGGCCCTCCTACGAGCAGTACTTC	CASSPAVRPSYEQYF
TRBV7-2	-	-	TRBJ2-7	TGTGCCAGCAGCTTAGAGGGCAGGTACTACGAGCAGTACTTC	CASSLEGRYYEQYF
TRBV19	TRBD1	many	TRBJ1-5	TGTGCCAGTAGGGTCCGGGACAGGGGATCGGATCAGCCCCAGCATTTT	CASRVRDRGSDQPQHF
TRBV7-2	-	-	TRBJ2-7	TGTGCCAGCAGCTTAGAGGGGTTAAGCTCCTACGAGCAGTACTTC	CASSLEGLSSYEQYF
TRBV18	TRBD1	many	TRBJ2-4	TGTGCCAGCTCACCATACCACGGACAGGGTGACATTCAGTACTTC	CASSPYHGQGDIQYF
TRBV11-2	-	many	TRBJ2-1	TGTGCCAGCAGCCCGGGACTCTCGAATGAGCAGTTCTTC	CASSPGLSNEQFF
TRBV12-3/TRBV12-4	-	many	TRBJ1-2	TGTGCCAGCAGTGCGACGGTCATCGACTATGGCTACACCTTC	CASSATVIDYGYTF
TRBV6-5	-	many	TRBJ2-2	TGTGCCAGCAGTTACAATAGCGCCGGGGAGCTGTTTTTT	CASSYNSAGELFF
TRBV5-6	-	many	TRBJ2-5	TGTGCCAGCAGCTTCTTCCTTTTGGACCCGCAAGAGACCCAGTACTTC	CASSFFLLDPQETQYF
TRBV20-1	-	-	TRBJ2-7	TGCAGTGCTAGAGATGGGCGGAGAGCCTACGAGCAGTACTTC	CSARDGRRAYEQYF